Listed below are T cell receptor beta chains from one sample, sequenced in a study of blood T cells in healthy people across ages. TCRdb re-called the 5' RACE reads through MiXCR, storing one row per CDR3 protein. The table lists fewer than 1.5 million distinct CDR3 sequences, 40% to 50% of them singletons. The source material was blood. These receptors all stem from a woman aged 18-35 years in good health. CDR3s include the opening cysteine and the closing phenylalanine or tryptophan. The D gene is left open where the match is weak. Rows give clone size only sometimes, using once, few, many, or a class for an expanded clone.

J gene | V gene | clone size | D gene | CDR3 protein | CDR3 DNA
TRBJ2-3 | TRBV4-2 | - | TRBD2 | CASSQEKVAGADTQYF | TGTGCCAGCAGCCAAGAAAAGGTAGCGGGAGCAGATACGCAGTATTTT
TRBJ2-3 | TRBV6-4 | few | - | CASSDSGVDTQYF | TGTGCCAGCAGTGACTCGGGGGTGGATACGCAGTATTTT
TRBJ2-1 | TRBV6-6 | few | - | CASSKAASQQFF | TGTGCCAGCAGCAAAGCGGCGTCTCAGCAGTTCTTC
TRBJ2-1 | TRBV20-1 | - | TRBD2 | CSASGGNTYNEQFF | TGCAGTGCTAGCGGGGGGAACACCTACAATGAGCAGTTCTTC
TRBJ2-1 | TRBV6-1 | - | TRBD1 | CASIRRTGGRGSYNEQFF | TGTGCCAGCATCCGCAGGACAGGGGGAAGGGGCTCCTACAATGAGCAGTTCTTC
TRBJ2-1 | TRBV7-2 | - | TRBD2 | CASSLRDPLAGGQNEQFF | TGTGCCAGCAGCTTGAGAGACCCTCTAGCGGGAGGGCAGAATGAGCAGTTCTTC
TRBJ2-3 | TRBV10-3 | - | - | CAISDVRWGTSTDTQYF | TGTGCCATCAGTGACGTCAGATGGGGGACTAGCACAGATACGCAGTATTTT
TRBJ2-7 | TRBV3-1 | few | TRBD1 | CASSQVGTAPYEQYF | TGTGCCAGCAGCCAAGTGGGGACAGCTCCCTACGAGCAGTACTTC
TRBJ2-5 | TRBV7-2 | many | - | CASSSRTETETQYF | TGTGCCAGCAGCTCAAGGACTGAAACGGAGACCCAGTACTTC
TRBJ2-1 | TRBV24-1 | - | TRBD2 | CATSLSGAHNEQFF | TGTGCCACCAGTTTAAGCGGGGCCCACAATGAGCAGTTCTTC
TRBJ2-7 | TRBV2 | - | - | CASSVLGGRNGYEQYF | TGTGCCAGCAGTGTACTTGGTGGGAGAAACGGCTACGAGCAGTACTTC